This entry lists 26 T cell receptor beta chains sequenced from one sample in a study of post-analysis software for immune sequencing data. The TCR beta cDNA libraries contained unique molecular identifiers. Using its own MiXCR run on the PCR reads, TCRdb lists one record per CDR3 protein. The sample has roughly 800,000 distinct CDR3 sequences, roughly 29% seen once; the top ten hold 0.55% to 0.65%. These receptors' antigens are unknown. Study-wide points: Four to six TRBV segments were significantly more frequent in patients than in controls. TRBV5-6, TRBV5-1 and TRBV20-1 were among these segments.

The sequenced sample consisted of blood. These receptors were taken from a girl between 5 and 17 years old with multiple sclerosis.

This clonotype was recorded a few times. The genes are TRBV5-1 and TRBJ1-2; D is unclear. V lost 0 bases to trimming and J lost 7 bases, with 7 bases between them. The CDR3 is made up of 12 amino acids. The V gene's germline CDR1 is SGHRS and CDR2 YFSETQ. CDR3 bases: TGCGCCAGCAGCTTGGAGGACTGTGGCTACACCTTC. This sequence encodes CASSLEDCGYTF.

V is TRBV6-1 and J is TRBJ1-3; maybe TRBD1 (5 bases). Per germline, CDR1 MNHNS and CDR2 SASEGT. Between the trimmed V and J ends, which lost 11 bases and 3 bases, there was a span of 17 bases. The CDR3 sequence is 14 residues long. CDR3 DNA: TGTGCCGCGGACAACGGGGGGTTTGGAAACACCATATATTTT. It encodes CAADNGGFGNTIYF.

This clonotype was observed a handful of times. This chain joins TRBV5-4 and TRBJ2-5, with TRBD2 matching over 11 bases. Germline V gene sequence: CDR1 SGHNT, CDR2 YYREEE (reference sequence). Losses at the gene ends were 4 bases for V and 1 base for J; bases not matched to a gene: 6. The CDR3 has 16 amino acids. In DNA form, the CDR3 reads TGTGCCAGCAGCCCCTTAGCGGGAGGGCGCCAAGAGACCCAGTACTTC. Residues: CASSPLAGGRQETQYF.

This chain joins TRBV5-1 and TRBJ2-1; 7 bases align to TRBD1. CDR1 is SGHRS and CDR2 is YFSETQ in the germline V gene. V lost 4 bases, J lost 8 bases, and 12 bases stayed unmatched. The CDR3 has 15 residues. Written as DNA, the CDR3 is TGCGCCAGCAGCCCCAGGGGGTCCGAGTACGATGAGCAGTTCTTC. It codes for CASSPRGSEYDEQFF.

The genes are TRBV7-9 and TRBJ1-1; D perhaps matches TRBD1 (5 bases). The CDR3 length is 14 residues. Germline V lookup: CDR1 SEHNR, CDR2 FQNEAQ (reference sequence). Trimming removed 0 bases from V and 6 bases from J, with 11 bases in between. CDR3 coding DNA: TGTGCCAGCAGCTTAGCTGTGAAGGGACCTGAAGCTTTCTTT. Its translation is CASSLAVKGPEAFF.

This clonotype has a count of ten or more. The chain employs TRBV12-3 or TRBV12-4 and TRBJ2-7, with 8 bases matching TRBD1. The CDR3 is 14 amino acids. The V and J ends lost 4 bases and 7 bases, in that order; junction bases with no gene match: 9. The CDR3 protein is CASSSGTGPWEQYF. CDR3 DNA: TGTGCCAGCAGTTCCGGGACAGGCCCTTGGGAGCAGTACTTC.

This rearrangement joins TRBV18 to TRBJ2-1; TRBD1 matches at 8 bases. The CDR3 has 16 residues. The V gene's germline CDR1 is KGHSH and CDR2 LQKENI. Trimming cost V 5 bases and J 7 bases; bases outside gene matches: 13. The CDR3 DNA is TGTGCCAGCTCAGTGGCAGGGGGCCCGGATTGGAATGAGCAGTTCTTC. It is translated as CASSVAGGPDWNEQFF.

This clonotype was observed a few times. V gene TRBV29-1 combines with J gene TRBJ2-4, with 7 bases matching TRBD2. The end of the DNA is better explained by TRBJ2-7, so the J call may be wrong. The CDR3 length is 12 residues. Per the germline V gene, CDR1 is SQVTM and CDR2 is ANQGSEA. Here the CDR3 reads CSVQTSYHEQYF. As DNA, the CDR3 is TGCAGCGTTCAGACTAGCTACCACGAGCAGTACTTC.

The V call is TRBV29-1, the J call TRBJ2-1, with D possibly matching TRBD1 (5 bases). The CDR3 spans 14 residues. Germline CDR1 reads SQVTM; CDR2 reads ANQGSEA. Trimming pared 8 bases from V and 1 base from J, leaving 15 bases between. CDR3 sequence reads: CSLGARESYNEQFF. Written as DNA, the CDR3 is TGCAGCCTTGGGGCCCGAGAATCCTACAATGAGCAGTTCTTC.

V and J are TRBV4-1 and TRBJ2-5, with TRBD1 identical over 7 bases. The germline V gene has CDR1 MGHRA and CDR2 YSYEKL. CDR3 size: 17 residues. V shed 4 bases, J shed 4 bases, and the junction held 15 bases outside the gene matches. This chain's CDR3 is CASSPRQGRVVGETQYF. CDR3 nucleotide sequence: TGCGCCAGCAGCCCCCGACAGGGAAGGGTGGTGGGAGAGACCCAGTACTTC.

This clonotype has a handful of counts. The chain couples TRBV20-1 to TRBJ2-1; 8 bases fit TRBD2. The CDR3 has 16 amino acids. With 3 bases clipped from V and 9 bases from J, the junction kept 16 bases outside the gene matches. Germline V gene data show CDR1 as DFQATT and CDR2 as SNEGSKA (reference sequence). The CDR3 DNA reads as TGCAGTGCTAGCCGCGTTACCGGGAGGGCCGTAGGTGAGCAGTTCTTC. It yields the protein CSASRVTGRAVGEQFF.

The chain combines TRBV5-6 with TRBJ1-2, with a possible D match to TRBD1 (5 bases). Trimming shortened V by 0 bases and J by 2 bases, and 14 bases separated the two germline ends. The CDR3 sequence is 16 residues long. The germline V gene has CDR1 SGHDT and CDR2 YYEEEE. CDR3 sequence (DNA): TGTGCCAGCAGCTTGGGGGCAGGAGCAGGGAACTATGGCTACACCTTC. This gives the protein CASSLGAGAGNYGYTF.

The V and J genes are TRBV12-3 or TRBV12-4 and TRBJ1-3; D is ambiguous. The CDR3 sequence is 14 residues long. V lost 3 bases and J 2 bases, leaving 8 bases between the germline ends. CDR3 sequence reads: CASSFGSTGNTIYF. The CDR3 DNA reads as TGTGCCAGCAGTTTCGGCAGTACTGGAAACACCATATATTTT.

On this clonotype itself: One end of the junction is discordant with germline, which a read error may explain. This chain uses TRBV12-3 or TRBV12-4 with TRBJ2-1, with 11 bases aligning to TRBD2. The CDR3 is 15 amino acids. In DNA form, the CDR3 reads TGTGCCGGCAGGCAACTAGCGGGAGCGGGCAATGAGCAGTTCTTC. Protein: CAGRQLAGAGNEQFF.

The rearrangement joins TRBV7-8 to TRBJ1-1; possibly TRBD1 for D (6 bases). This CDR3 spans 15 amino acids. V was trimmed by 0 bases and J by 8 bases, leaving 16 bases between them. Looked up from germline, CDR1 is SGHVS and CDR2 is FQNEAQ. The CDR3 protein is CASSLAGYPGQEAFF. The DNA for the CDR3 is TGTGCCAGCAGCTTAGCGGGATACCCCGGACAGGAAGCTTTCTTT.

In its sample, this clonotype was seen a few times. The V and J genes are TRBV7-8 and TRBJ1-1; the D is unclear. Germline CDR1 is SGHVS and CDR2 is FQNEAQ. The CDR3 extends over 15 amino acids. Trimming took 5 bases from V and 0 from J, leaving 13 bases between them. The CDR3 sequence: CASSKLPGMNTEAFF. CDR3 DNA: TGTGCCAGCAGCAAACTACCGGGGATGAACACTGAAGCTTTCTTT.

The genes are TRBV15 and TRBJ2-1; D may match TRBD1 or TRBD2 (5 bases each). Trimming left V 1 base short and J 14 bases short, with 24 bases between. Germline values: CDR1 LNHNV, CDR2 YYDKDF (reference sequence). The CDR3 consists of 16 residues. CDR3 residues: CATSRATKPERLGEFF. The CDR3, as DNA: TGTGCCACCAGCAGAGCAACAAAACCGGAGCGCCTGGGGGAGTTCTTC. The full variable domain, completed using reference TRBV15 and TRBJ2-1, is DAMVIQNPRYQVTQFGKPVTLSCSQTLNHNVMYWYQQKSSQAPKLLFHYYDKDFNNEADTPDNFQSRRPNTSFCFLDIRSPGLGDTAMYLCATSRATKPERLGEFFGPGTRLTVL.

The genes are TRBV2 and TRBJ2-1, with 8 positions matching TRBD2. This CDR3 has 15 residues. Germline values: CDR1 SNHLY, CDR2 FYNNEI. V lost 6 bases to trimming and J lost 5 bases; unmatched junction nucleotides: 9. In nucleotides, the CDR3 is TGTGCCAGCAGGGACGGGACTAGTCCCCACAATGAGCAGTTCTTC. It yields the protein CASRDGTSPHNEQFF.

This clonotype was seen a handful of times. The chain uses TRBV28 and TRBJ2-5, with D possibly called TRBD1 or TRBD2 (7 bases each). There are 17 residues in the CDR3. Germline CDR1 and CDR2: MDHEN and SYDVKM. With 5 bases removed from V and 3 bases from J, the gap between germline ends came to 22 bases. In nucleotides, the CDR3 is TGTGCCAGCAGTGAACAGGGGCTGGGAGGGCGGAAAGAGACCCAGTACTTC. Translated: CASSEQGLGGRKETQYF. The complete variable domain, with remaining parts taken from reference TRBV28 and TRBJ2-5, reads DVKVTQSSRYLVKRTGEKVFLECVQDMDHENMFWYRQDPGLGLRLIYFSYDVKMKEKGDIPEGYSVSREKKERFSLILESASTNQTSMYLCASSEQGLGGRKETQYFGPGTRLLVL.

V usage is TRBV15 and J usage is TRBJ2-1; maybe TRBD2 (6 bases). The CDR3 contains 14 residues. V was cut by 5 bases and J by 8 bases, with 16 bases left in between. Germline CDR1 is LNHNV and CDR2 is YYDKDF (reference sequence). The CDR3 here is CATSGGISRDEQFF. For the CDR3, the DNA is TGTGCCACCAGCGGGGGGATTTCTAGGGATGAGCAGTTCTTC. Full variable domain (outside the CDR3, taken from reference TRBV15 and TRBJ2-1): DAMVIQNPRYQVTQFGKPVTLSCSQTLNHNVMYWYQQKSSQAPKLLFHYYDKDFNNEADTPDNFQSRRPNTSFCFLDIRSPGLGDTAMYLCATSGGISRDEQFFGPGTRLTVL.

This clonotype was observed a handful of times. This sequence joins TRBV25-1 and TRBJ2-5; D call uncertain. This CDR3 has 13 amino acids. V was trimmed by 5 bases and J by 5 bases, leaving 12 bases between them. Per the germline V gene, CDR1 is MGHDK and CDR2 is SYGVNS. The CDR3 spells CASSNTPAETQYF. The CDR3 DNA is TGTGCCAGCAGTAACACCCCGGCGGAGACCCAGTACTTC.

For this clonotype: At one end the junction does not follow the germline gene, possibly because of a read error. This chain links TRBV5-5 with TRBJ2-1, with 8 bases aligning to TRBD1. The V gene's germline CDR1 is SGHKS and CDR2 YYEKEE (reference sequence). The CDR3 extends over 15 amino acids. The CDR3 DNA sequence: TGTGCCAGCAGCTTGGGGCAGGGGGCCTACGATGAGCAGTTCTTC. It is translated as CASSLGQGAYDEQFF.

Regarding this clonotype: The junction departs from the called germline gene at one end, perhaps through a read error. The chain has TRBV2 and TRBJ1-6; tentative D call: TRBD1 (5 bases). CDR1 and CDR2 (germline): SNHLY, FYNNEI. This CDR3 is 13 amino acids long. Here the CDR3 reads CASREVGLSPLHF. Written as DNA, the CDR3 is TGTGCCAGCAGGGAAGTGGGGCTCTCACCCCTCCACTTT. Full variable domain (remainder filled in from reference TRBV2 and TRBJ1-6): EPEVTQTPSHQVTQMGQEVILRCVPISNHLYFYWYRQILGQKVEFLVSFYNNEISEKSEIFDDQFSVERPDGSNFTLKIRSTKLEDSAMYFCASREVGLSPLHFGNGTRLTVT.

This clonotype turned up a few times. The chain recombines TRBV11-2 with TRBJ2-1, with TRBD1 as a possible D gene (6 bases). V lost 8 bases, J lost 3 bases, and 14 bases lay in between. The CDR3 runs to 14 residues. The germline gives CDR1 SGHAT, CDR2 FQNNGV. This CDR3 reads CASLPTGSYNEQFF. In DNA, the CDR3 is TGTGCCAGCTTGCCCACAGGGAGCTACAATGAGCAGTTCTTC.

The chain couples TRBV18 to TRBJ2-3; no clear D. The germline V and J ends were trimmed by 4 bases and 2 bases, with 7 bases remaining between them. This CDR3 is 13 amino acids long. Germline V gene lookup returns CDR1 KGHSH and CDR2 LQKENI. The CDR3 region has the DNA TGTGCCAGCTCACATACCCTCACAGATACGCAGTATTTT. Protein: CASSHTLTDTQYF.

The rearrangement links TRBV6-2 or TRBV6-3 to TRBJ2-3, with D uncertain. Germline lookup yields CDR1 MNHEY and CDR2 SVGEGT. The CDR3 contains 15 residues. The V end lost 5 bases, the J end lost 1 base, and 13 bases lay between the germline ends. The CDR3: CASSQHARRTDTQYF. CDR3 sequence (DNA): TGTGCCAGCAGTCAACACGCGAGGCGCACAGATACGCAGTATTTT.